This T cell receptor beta chain was captured in a study of response to subunit inactivated influenza vaccine. Study findings and constraints: Authors proposed each seasonal influenza vaccination draws in few new T cells.

TCRdb re-called the RT-PCR reads through MiXCR, storing one row per CDR3 protein. The table has hundreds of thousands of distinct CDR3 sequences, about 10% seen once; the top ten hold 9.5% to 13%. This clonotype was counted only a few times. Its antigen is not known. The sample here was PBMCs from blood, taken on the day of vaccination. The receptor was derived from a man aged 50 or older who received an inactivated influenza vaccine.

The CDR3 coding sequence is TGTGCCAGTGGCCCTTGGGCAGGGAGCACAGATACGCAGTATTTT. Protein: CASGPWAGSTDTQYF. The chain couples TRBV7-9 to TRBJ2-3; weak D call: TRBD1 (5 bases). CDR1 and CDR2 from the germline V gene are SEHNR and FQNEAQ (reference sequence). This CDR3 comprises 15 residues. Deletions cut 9 bases from V and 0 bases from J, with 16 bases between. The variable domain in full, completed from reference TRBV7-9 and TRBJ2-3, reads DTGVSQNPRHKITKRGQNVTFRCDPISEHNRLYWYRQTLGQGPEFLTYFQNEAQLEKSRLLSDRFSAERPKGSFSTLEIQRTEQGDSAMYLCASGPWAGSTDTQYFGPGTRLTVL.